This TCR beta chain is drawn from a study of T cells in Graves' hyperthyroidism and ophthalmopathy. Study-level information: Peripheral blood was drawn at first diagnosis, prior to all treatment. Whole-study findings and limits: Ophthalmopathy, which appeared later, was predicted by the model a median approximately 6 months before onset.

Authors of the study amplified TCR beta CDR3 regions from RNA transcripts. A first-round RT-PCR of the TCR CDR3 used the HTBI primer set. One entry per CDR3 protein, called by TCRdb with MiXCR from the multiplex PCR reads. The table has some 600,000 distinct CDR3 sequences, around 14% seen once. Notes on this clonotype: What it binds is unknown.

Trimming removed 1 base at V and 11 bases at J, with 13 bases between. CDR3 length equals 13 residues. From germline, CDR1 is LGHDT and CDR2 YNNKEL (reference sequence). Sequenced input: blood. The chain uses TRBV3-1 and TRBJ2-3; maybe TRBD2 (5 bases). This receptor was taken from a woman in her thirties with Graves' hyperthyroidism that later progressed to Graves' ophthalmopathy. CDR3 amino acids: CASSQVSSRLQYF. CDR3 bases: TGTGCCAGCAGCCAAGTGTCTAGCCGGTTGCAGTATTTT.